This TCR beta chain was captured by sequencing in a study of regulatory T cells in long-lasting Graves disease. Building the TCR beta libraries relied on iRepertoire HTBI primers, and CDR3 regions underwent Arm-PCR. As processed by the authors: Across all samples, approximately 64 TRBV segments and more than 11 TRBJ segments were identified. TCRdb fed the multiplex PCR reads into MiXCR, producing one record per CDR3 protein. The V and J calls were determined by TCRdb, not by the authors. The sample includes roughly 400,000 distinct CDR3 sequences, more than 20% of them seen just once. Stated time point: persistent/refractory GD, antithyroid drugs over 5 years with positive TRAb. Construction of the TCR library relied on RNA isolated from PBMCs. Germline V gene sequence: CDR1 SQVTM, CDR2 ANQGSEA. The CDR3 extends over 10 amino acids. V was clipped by 5 bases and J by 12 bases; unmatched bases: 5. As for this clonotype: Its antigen is currently unknown.

Study-wide findings and caveats: The study examined only peripheral blood, not thyroid tissue. Newly diagnosed patients shared 950 to 1,000 public clonotypes; persistent patients shared around 2,500.

The sample was peripheral blood mononuclear cells (PBMCs), taken when the disease was refractory, from a patient treated with antithyroid drugs. This receptor was identified in a female donor with Graves disease. The genes are TRBV29-1 and TRBJ2-3, with TRBD2 matching 7 bases. The CDR3 reads CSVRREGQYF. The CDR3 nucleotides read TGCAGCGTTCGGAGGGAGGGTCAGTATTTT.